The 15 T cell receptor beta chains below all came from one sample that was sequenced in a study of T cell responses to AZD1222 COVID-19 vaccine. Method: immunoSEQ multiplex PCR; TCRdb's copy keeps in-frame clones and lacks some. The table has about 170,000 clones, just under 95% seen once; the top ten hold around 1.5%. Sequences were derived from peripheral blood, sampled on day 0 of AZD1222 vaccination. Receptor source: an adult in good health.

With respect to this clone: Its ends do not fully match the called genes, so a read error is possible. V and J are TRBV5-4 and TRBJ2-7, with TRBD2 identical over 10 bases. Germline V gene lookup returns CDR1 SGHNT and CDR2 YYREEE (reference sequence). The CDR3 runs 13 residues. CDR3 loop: CASSSGLAYGQYF. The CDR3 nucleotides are TGTGCCAGCAGCTCGGGACTAGCGTACGGGCAGTACTTC.

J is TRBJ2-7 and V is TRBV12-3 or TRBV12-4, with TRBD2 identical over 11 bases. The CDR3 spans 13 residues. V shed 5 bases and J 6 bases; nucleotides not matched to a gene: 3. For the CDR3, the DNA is TGTGCCAGCAGTCGTAGCGGGGGGGCCGAGCAGTACTTC. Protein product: CASSRSGGAEQYF.

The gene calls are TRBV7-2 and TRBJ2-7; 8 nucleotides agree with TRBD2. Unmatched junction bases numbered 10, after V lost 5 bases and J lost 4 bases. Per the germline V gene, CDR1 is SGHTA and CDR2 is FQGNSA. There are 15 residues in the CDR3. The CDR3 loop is CASSLGGSGGYEQYF. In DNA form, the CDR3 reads TGTGCCAGCAGCCTCGGAGGGAGCGGGGGATACGAGCAGTACTTC.

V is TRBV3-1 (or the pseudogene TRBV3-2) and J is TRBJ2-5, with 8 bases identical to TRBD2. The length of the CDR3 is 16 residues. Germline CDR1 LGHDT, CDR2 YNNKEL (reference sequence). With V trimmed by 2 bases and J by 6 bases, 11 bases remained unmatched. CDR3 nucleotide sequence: TGTGCCAGCAGCCAATTTCCGGGGGGGCGAGTACAGACCCAGTACTTC. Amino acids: CASSQFPGGRVQTQYF.

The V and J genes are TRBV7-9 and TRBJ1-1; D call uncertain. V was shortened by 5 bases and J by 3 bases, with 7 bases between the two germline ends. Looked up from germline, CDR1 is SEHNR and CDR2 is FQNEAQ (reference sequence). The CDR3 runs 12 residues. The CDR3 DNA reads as TGTGCCAGCAGCCGAGACCACACTGAAGCTTTCTTT. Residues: CASSRDHTEAFF.

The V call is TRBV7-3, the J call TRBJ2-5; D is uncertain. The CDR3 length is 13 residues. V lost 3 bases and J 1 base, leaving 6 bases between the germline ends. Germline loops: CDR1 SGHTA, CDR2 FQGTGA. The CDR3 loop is CASSFGFQETQYF. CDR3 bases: TGTGCCAGCAGCTTCGGGTTCCAAGAGACCCAGTACTTC.

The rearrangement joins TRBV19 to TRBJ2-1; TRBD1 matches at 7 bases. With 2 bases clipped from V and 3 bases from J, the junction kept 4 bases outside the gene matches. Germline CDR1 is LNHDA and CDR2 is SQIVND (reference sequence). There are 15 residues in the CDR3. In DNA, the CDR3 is TGTGCCAGTAGTATAAAGGGGGCATTCTACAATGAGCAGTTCTTC. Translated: CASSIKGAFYNEQFF.

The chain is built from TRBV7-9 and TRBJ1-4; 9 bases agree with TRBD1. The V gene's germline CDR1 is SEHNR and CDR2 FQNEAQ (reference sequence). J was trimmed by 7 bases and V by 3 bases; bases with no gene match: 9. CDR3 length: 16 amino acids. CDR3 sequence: CASSFPTGGVSEKLFF. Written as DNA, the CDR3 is TGTGCCAGCAGCTTCCCAACAGGGGGCGTTAGTGAAAAACTGTTTTTT.

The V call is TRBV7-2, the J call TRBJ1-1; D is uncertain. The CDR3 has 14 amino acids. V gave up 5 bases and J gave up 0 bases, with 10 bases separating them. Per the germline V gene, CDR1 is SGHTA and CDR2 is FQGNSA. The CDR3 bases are TGTGCCAGCAGCGTAGGAGAAGTGAACACTGAAGCTTTCTTT. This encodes CASSVGEVNTEAFF.

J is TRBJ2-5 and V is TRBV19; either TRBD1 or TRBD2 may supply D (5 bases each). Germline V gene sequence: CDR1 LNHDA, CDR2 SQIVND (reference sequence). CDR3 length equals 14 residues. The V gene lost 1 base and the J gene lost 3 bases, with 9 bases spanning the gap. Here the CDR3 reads CASSIGGSKETQYF. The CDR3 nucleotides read TGTGCCAGTAGTATAGGGGGGAGTAAAGAGACCCAGTACTTC.

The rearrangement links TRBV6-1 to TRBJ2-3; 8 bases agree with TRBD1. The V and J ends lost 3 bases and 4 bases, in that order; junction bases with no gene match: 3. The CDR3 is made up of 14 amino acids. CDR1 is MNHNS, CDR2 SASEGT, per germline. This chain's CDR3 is CASSDGQGPDTQYF. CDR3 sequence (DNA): TGTGCCAGCAGTGACGGACAGGGCCCAGATACGCAGTATTTT.

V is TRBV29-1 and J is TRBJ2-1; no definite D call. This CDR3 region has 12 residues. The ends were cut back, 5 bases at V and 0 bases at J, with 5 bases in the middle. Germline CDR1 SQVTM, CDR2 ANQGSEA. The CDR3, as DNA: TGCAGCGTTCAAATCTCCTACAATGAGCAGTTCTTC. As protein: CSVQISYNEQFF.

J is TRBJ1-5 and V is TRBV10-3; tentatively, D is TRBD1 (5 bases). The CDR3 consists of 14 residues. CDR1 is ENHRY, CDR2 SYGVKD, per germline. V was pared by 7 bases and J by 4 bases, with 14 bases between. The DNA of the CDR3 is TGTGCCATCAAAGGACAAGATTTGAATCAGCCCCAGCATTTT. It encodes CAIKGQDLNQPQHF.

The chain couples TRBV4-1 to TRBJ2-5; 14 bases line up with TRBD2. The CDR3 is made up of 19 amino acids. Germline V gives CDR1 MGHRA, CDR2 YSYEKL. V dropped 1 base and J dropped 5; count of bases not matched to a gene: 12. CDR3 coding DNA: TGCGCCAGCAGCCAAGTGGGGACTAGCGGGGGACCCCGAGGGGAGACCCAGTACTTC. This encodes CASSQVGTSGGPRGETQYF.

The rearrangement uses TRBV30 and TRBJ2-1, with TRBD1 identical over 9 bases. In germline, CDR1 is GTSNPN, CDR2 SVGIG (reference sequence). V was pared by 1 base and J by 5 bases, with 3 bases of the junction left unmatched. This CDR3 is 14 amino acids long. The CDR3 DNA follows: TGTGCCTGGAGTGGGGACAGGGTCAACAATGAGCAGTTCTTC. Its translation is CAWSGDRVNNEQFF.